These 14 T cell receptor beta chains share one sample of origin, sequenced in a study of T cell responses to AZD1222 COVID-19 vaccine. TCRdb's copy holds only in-frame clones and misses some; the assay was immunoSEQ multiplex PCR. This table holds about 75,000 clones, about 91% found once. Specimen: peripheral blood, collected 28 days after the second dose of the MenACWY control vaccine. The receptor set was obtained from an adult who received the MenACWY meningococcal vaccine as a control.

The chain uses TRBV7-9 and TRBJ1-6; perhaps TRBD1 as D (5 bases). Germline CDR1 and CDR2: SEHNR and FQNEAQ (reference sequence). The CDR3 runs to 14 residues. V was trimmed by 6 bases and J by 5 bases, leaving 11 bases between them. CDR3 in amino acids: CASSLTTDNSPLHF. Here the CDR3 DNA reads TGTGCCAGCAGTCTAACGACAGATAATTCACCCCTCCACTTT.

The chain recombines TRBV5-1 with TRBJ2-2; D call uncertain. This CDR3 has 14 residues. Looked up from germline, CDR1 is SGHRS and CDR2 is YFSETQ. Trimming shortened V by 7 bases and J by 0 bases, and 10 bases separated the two germline ends. CDR3 region: CASGEGSNTGELFF. The CDR3 DNA reads TGCGCCAGCGGGGAAGGGTCGAACACCGGGGAGCTGTTTTTT.

The chain combines TRBV6-4 with TRBJ1-2; a possible D gene is TRBD1 (5 bases). Germline CDR1 is MRHNA and CDR2 is SNTAGT. V gave up 3 bases and J gave up 6 bases, with 17 bases separating them. The CDR3 has 15 residues. The CDR3: CASSEGQGVSNGYTF. The CDR3 DNA reads TGTGCCAGCAGTGAAGGGCAGGGAGTTTCTAATGGCTACACCTTC.

The rearrangement uses TRBV5-1 and TRBJ1-2; 8 nucleotides align to TRBD1. Germline lookup yields CDR1 SGHRS and CDR2 YFSETQ. Germline trimming cut 4 bases from V and 6 bases from J; bases unmatched to any gene: 8. The CDR3 contains 14 residues. This chain's CDR3 is CASSGQGASHGYTF. CDR3 nucleotide sequence: TGCGCCAGCAGCGGGCAGGGGGCGTCTCATGGCTACACCTTC.

This clone was detected only once. The chain uses TRBV7-2 and TRBJ1-2; possible D gene TRBD1, 5 bases. The CDR3 runs to 13 residues. From germline, CDR1 is SGHTA and CDR2 FQGNSA. V lost 1 base and J 7 bases, leaving 10 bases between the germline ends. CDR3 region: CASSLDRPPGYTF. For the CDR3, the DNA is TGTGCCAGCAGCTTAGACAGGCCTCCTGGCTACACCTTC.

This sequence joins TRBV29-1 and TRBJ1-1; 7 bases are shared with TRBD1. The germline CDR1 and CDR2 sequences are SQVTM and ANQGSEA. The CDR3 runs to 15 residues. V shed 5 bases, J shed 1 base, and the junction held 10 bases outside the gene matches. In DNA form, the CDR3 reads TGCAGCGTTACCAGACAGGGATGGGCGAACACTGAAGCTTTCTTT. This gives the protein CSVTRQGWANTEAFF.

The CDR3 nucleotides read TGTGCTAGTGGTTTGAACAACCCGTCTAGCAATCAGCCCCAGCATTTT. Translating it yields CASGLNNPSSNQPQHF. The chain joins TRBV12-5 to TRBJ1-5; D ambiguous. The CDR3 has 16 residues. Germline V gene lookup returns CDR1 LGHNT and CDR2 FRNRAP. Deletions cut 2 bases from V and 0 bases from J, with 11 bases between.

V is TRBV30 and J is TRBJ1-2; possible D gene TRBD1, 5 bases. V was shortened by 0 bases and J by 3 bases, with 14 bases between the two germline ends. The CDR3 has 15 residues. The germline CDR1 and CDR2 sequences are GTSNPN and SVGIG (reference sequence). The CDR3: CAWSVSGTGDYGYTF. In DNA form, the CDR3 reads TGTGCCTGGAGTGTCTCCGGGACCGGAGACTATGGCTACACCTTC.

The V and J genes are TRBV7-2 and TRBJ2-3; D is unresolved. The CDR3 sequence is 13 residues long. Germline V gene sequence: CDR1 SGHTA, CDR2 FQGNSA. With 7 bases removed from V and 0 bases from J, the gap between germline ends came to 8 bases. The CDR3 reads CASTWGSTDTQYF. CDR3 sequence (DNA): TGTGCCAGCACCTGGGGTAGCACAGATACGCAGTATTTT.

The rearrangement uses TRBV6-5 and TRBJ2-1; 7 bases are a match to TRBD1. The CDR3 has 12 residues. The V gene end was trimmed by 6 bases and the J gene end by 14 bases; junction bases not matched to a gene: 10. Germline CDR1 is MNHEY and CDR2 is SVGAGI. For the CDR3, the DNA is TGTGCCAGCAGGTCCCCCCGAGACAGGGAGTTCTTC. Protein product: CASRSPRDREFF.

This clone was seen just once. This chain links TRBV7-2 with TRBJ2-5, with TRBD2 identical over 12 bases. The CDR3 runs 15 residues. Germline CDR1 SGHTA, CDR2 FQGNSA. J was trimmed by 3 bases and V by 3 bases; bases with no gene match: 2. The CDR3 sequence is CASSLRTSGEETQYF. CDR3 sequence (DNA): TGTGCCAGCAGCTTGAGGACTAGCGGGGAAGAGACCCAGTACTTC.

V is TRBV3-1 (or the pseudogene TRBV3-2) and J is TRBJ2-1; D is perhaps TRBD2 (7 bases). This CDR3 is built from 17 residues. The germline V gene has CDR1 LGHDT and CDR2 YNNKEL (reference sequence). V dropped 5 bases and J dropped 4 bases, with 21 bases sitting between them. The DNA for the CDR3 is TGTGCCAGCAGCAACCACGCGGGCGGGGGCCTTTACAATGAGCAGTTCTTC. Amino acids: CASSNHAGGGLYNEQFF.

This chain uses TRBV3-1 (or the pseudogene TRBV3-2) with TRBJ1-1; D unclear. Deletions cut 0 bases from V and 7 bases from J, with 9 bases between. Germline V gene lookup returns CDR1 LGHDT and CDR2 YNNKEL (reference sequence). CDR3 length: 13 residues. The CDR3 sequence is CASSQDIASEAFF. CDR3 sequence (DNA): TGTGCCAGCAGCCAAGATATCGCCAGTGAAGCTTTCTTT.

The CDR3 loop reads CASSLQGSEAFF. The CDR3 DNA is TGTGCCAGCAGCCTTCAGGGCTCTGAAGCTTTCTTT. The chain couples TRBV4-2 to TRBJ1-1; the D gene is possibly TRBD1 (5 bases). V dropped 4 bases and J dropped 6 bases, with 9 bases sitting between them. The CDR3 consists of 12 residues. Germline values: CDR1 LGHNA, CDR2 YNFKEQ.